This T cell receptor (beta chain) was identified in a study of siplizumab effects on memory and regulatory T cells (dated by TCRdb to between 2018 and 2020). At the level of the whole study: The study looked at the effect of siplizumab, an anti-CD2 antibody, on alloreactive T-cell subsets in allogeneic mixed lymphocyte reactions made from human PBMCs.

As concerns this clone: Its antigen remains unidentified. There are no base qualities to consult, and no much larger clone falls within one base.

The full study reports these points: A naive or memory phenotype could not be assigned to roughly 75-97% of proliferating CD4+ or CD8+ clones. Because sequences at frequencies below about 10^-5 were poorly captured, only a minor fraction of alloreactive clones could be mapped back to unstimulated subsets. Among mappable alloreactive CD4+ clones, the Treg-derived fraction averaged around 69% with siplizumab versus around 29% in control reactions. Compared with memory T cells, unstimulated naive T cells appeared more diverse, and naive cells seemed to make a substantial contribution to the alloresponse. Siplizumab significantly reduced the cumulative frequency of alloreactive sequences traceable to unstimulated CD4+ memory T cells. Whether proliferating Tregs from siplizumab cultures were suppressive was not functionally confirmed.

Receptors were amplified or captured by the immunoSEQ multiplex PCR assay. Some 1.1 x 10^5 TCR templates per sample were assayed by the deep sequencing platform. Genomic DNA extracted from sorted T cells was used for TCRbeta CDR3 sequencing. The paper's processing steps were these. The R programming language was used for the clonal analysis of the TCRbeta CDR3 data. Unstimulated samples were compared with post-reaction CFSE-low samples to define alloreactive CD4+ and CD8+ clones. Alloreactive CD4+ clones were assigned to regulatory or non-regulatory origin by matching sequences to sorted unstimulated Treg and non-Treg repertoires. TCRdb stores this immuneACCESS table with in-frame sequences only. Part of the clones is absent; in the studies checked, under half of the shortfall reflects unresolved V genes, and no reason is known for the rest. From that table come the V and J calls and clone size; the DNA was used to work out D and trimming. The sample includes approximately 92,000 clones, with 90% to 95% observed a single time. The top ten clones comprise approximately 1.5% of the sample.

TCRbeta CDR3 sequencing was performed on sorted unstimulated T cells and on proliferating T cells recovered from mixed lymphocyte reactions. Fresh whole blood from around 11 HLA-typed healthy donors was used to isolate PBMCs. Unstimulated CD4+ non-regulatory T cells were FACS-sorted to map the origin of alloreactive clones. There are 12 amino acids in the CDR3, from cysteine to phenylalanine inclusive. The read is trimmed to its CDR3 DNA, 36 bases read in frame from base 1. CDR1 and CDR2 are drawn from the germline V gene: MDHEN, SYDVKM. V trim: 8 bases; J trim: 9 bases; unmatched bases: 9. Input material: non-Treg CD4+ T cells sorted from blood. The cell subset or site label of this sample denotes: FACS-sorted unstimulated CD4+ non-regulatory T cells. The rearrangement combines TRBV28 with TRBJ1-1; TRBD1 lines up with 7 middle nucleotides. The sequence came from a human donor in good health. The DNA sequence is TGTGCCAGCCCCTCAGGACAGGATAAAGCTTTCTTT. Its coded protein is CASPSGQDKAFF.